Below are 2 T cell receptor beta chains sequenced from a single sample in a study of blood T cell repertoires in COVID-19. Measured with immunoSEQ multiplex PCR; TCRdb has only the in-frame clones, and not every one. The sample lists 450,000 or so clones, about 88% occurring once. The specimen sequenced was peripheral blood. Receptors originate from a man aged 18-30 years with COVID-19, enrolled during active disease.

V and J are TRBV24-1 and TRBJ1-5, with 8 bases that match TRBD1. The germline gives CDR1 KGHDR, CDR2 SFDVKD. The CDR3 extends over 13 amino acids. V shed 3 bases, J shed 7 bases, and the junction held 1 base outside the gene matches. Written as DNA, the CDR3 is TGTGCCACCAGTGATACAGGGGGGCAGCCCCAGCATTTT. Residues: CATSDTGGQPQHF.

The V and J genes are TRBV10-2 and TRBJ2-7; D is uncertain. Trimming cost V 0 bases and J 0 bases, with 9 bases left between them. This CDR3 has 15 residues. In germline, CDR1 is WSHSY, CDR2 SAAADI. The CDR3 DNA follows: TGCGCCAGCAGTGAGTCCTCCGTCCTCTCCTACGAGCAGTACTTC. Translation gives CASSESSVLSYEQYF.